The subject of this entry is one TCR beta chain. As yet, its antigen is unknown. TCRdb's table, derived via immunoSEQ multiplex PCR, lists solely in-frame clones and lacks some. The table includes under 2,500,000 clones, 90% to 97% detected once. This entry is derived from a study of shared clonotypes between healthy human individuals. Study overall: CD8 memory received one plate per donor, CD8 naive two, CD4 memory three and CD4 naive three. Study-wide results and caveats: Clonotypes shared by all four sorted-subset donors had higher generation probabilities than non-shared clonotypes. The expectation was that sequencing depth would affect clonotype sharing among donors. Generally, estimated richness proved larger in naive subsets than it did in memory subsets.

Germline V gene lookup returns CDR1 SGHRS and CDR2 YFSETQ. The ends were cut back, 4 bases at V and 0 bases at J, with 10 bases in the middle. The CDR3 sequence is 15 residues long. V usage is TRBV5-1 and J usage is TRBJ2-2, with D unresolved. Sequenced sample: naive CD4+ T cells sorted from blood. Subset defined: CD45RA+ positively selected. The sequence came from a man younger than 35 in good health. For the CDR3, the DNA is TGCGCCAGCAGCAATTTGGCCGCGAACACCGGGGAGCTGTTTTTT. Its translation is CASSNLAANTGELFF.